This T cell receptor beta chain derives from a study of blood T cell repertoires in COVID-19. Whole-study context: Samples came from the United States, Italy and Spain, spanning acute and convalescent COVID-19. Nucleic acid was either cDNA or gDNA, and it came from T cells, B-cell-depleted T cells, or PBMCs.

This clone was observed a few times. Study processing details: Amplification from reference gene primers served as the basis for estimated nucleated cell counts. Using immunoSEQ multiplex PCR, the repertoire was profiled, and TCRdb retains in-frame clones only, with some absent. V, J and clone size derive from that table, while D and trimming were established from the DNA sequence. The table records 40,000 to 55,000 clones, about 88% of them present only once. The CDR3 is 15 amino acids. In germline, CDR1 is LGHNA, CDR2 YSLEER. V was trimmed by 6 bases and J by 2 bases, leaving 13 bases between them. This chain uses TRBV4-3 with TRBJ2-2; tentative D call: TRBD2 (6 bases). The TCR sequence derives from a man aged 45-60 years with active COVID-19. The sequenced material came from peripheral blood. The CDR3 DNA is TGCGCCAGCAGGGAGGGACGCTTCAACACCGGGGAGCTGTTTTTT. Its translation is CASREGRFNTGELFF.